This T cell receptor (beta chain) was obtained from a study of T cell repertoires in cytomegalovirus infection. Study details: CMV infection and matching HLA type were both indicated by public TCR beta signatures.

TCRdb recomputed calls from the reads with MiXCR, one row per CDR3 protein. The sample lists some 170,000 distinct CDR3 sequences, about 17% occurring once. Whole-study results and caveats: CMV-specific TCR beta clonotypes restricted by HLA-C dominated the ex vivo response. Accumulated public TCR beta family frequency recognized individuals carrying CMV together with the relevant HLA.

The ends were cut back, 2 bases at V and 7 bases at J, with 18 bases in the middle. This CDR3 has 16 amino acids. Germline CDR1 reads MNHNS; CDR2 reads SASEGT. This clonotype was observed a few times. Its target is not known. The clonotype originates from a human donor in good health (CMV status not recorded). Some clones in this sample may be carry-over from other donors' samples. The chain couples TRBV6-1 to TRBJ2-1; D is undetermined. Sequencing input: CD8+ T cells from PBMCs. This chain's CDR3 is CASSEYGLVSRNEQFF. The CDR3 nucleotides are TGTGCCAGCAGTGAATACGGGCTAGTCTCTCGGAATGAGCAGTTCTTC.